These 19 T cell receptor beta chains came from one sample sequenced in a study of tumor and adjacent non-tumor tissue in lung cancer. TCRbeta libraries were built with three rounds of nested PCR, modified from ARM-PCR. MiXCR was run by TCRdb on the multiplex PCR reads, yielding one entry per CDR3 protein. The sample consists of under 95,000 distinct CDR3 sequences, 80% to 90% of them appearing once. No cell sorting was done before RNA was extracted from the tissue. The normal lung tissue was taken more than 3 cm from the tumor edge. The sample was distant non-tumor lung tissue. These receptors all stem from a man in his fifties or sixties with non-small cell lung cancer.

This clonotype was seen many times. The rearrangement uses TRBV6-5 and TRBJ2-1, with 9 bases that match TRBD1. Germline V lookup: CDR1 MNHEY, CDR2 SVGAGI. The CDR3 length is 15 residues. The V and J ends lost 1 base and 8 bases, in that order; junction bases with no gene match: 6. CDR3 DNA: TGTGCCAGCAGTTACTTTCCGGGACAGGGCTATGAGCAGTTCTTC. This translates into CASSYFPGQGYEQFF.

Worth noting for this clonotype: One end of the junction varies from germline; a read error may be responsible. V and J are TRBV11-2 and TRBJ1-3; no reliable D call. Germline V gene lookup returns CDR1 SGHAT and CDR2 FQNNGV. The CDR3 consists of 14 residues. CDR3 in DNA: TGTGCCACCAGCTTGGATAGGGAAGGAAACACCATATATTTT. Amino acid sequence: CATSLDREGNTIYF.

As concerns this clonotype: At one of its ends the junction is not consistent with the germline gene, which may arise from a read error. The rearrangement joins TRBV11-1 to TRBJ2-3; D call uncertain. The V gene's germline CDR1 is SGHAT and CDR2 FQDESV (reference sequence). The CDR3 contains 12 residues. The CDR3 DNA reads as TGTGCCAGCAGCTTATCGAACGATACGAAGTATTTT. Translating gives CASSLSNDTKYF. The entire variable domain, with the rest obtained from reference TRBV11-1 and TRBJ2-3, is as follows: EAEVAQSPRYKITEKSQAVAFWCDPISGHATLYWYRQILGQGPELLVQFQDESVVDDSQLPKDRFSAERLKGVDSTLKIQPAELGDSAMYLCASSLSNDTKYFGPGTRLTVL.

In the case of this clonotype: An end of the junction does not agree with germline; a read error may underlie this. The rearrangement uses TRBV11-2 and TRBJ2-5, with 7 bases identical to TRBD1. Germline V gene lookup returns CDR1 SGHAT and CDR2 FQNNGV. CDR3 length: 14 residues. Here the CDR3 DNA reads TGTGCCTGCAGCTCCGGACAGGTTCTGGAGGCCCAGTACTTT. It translates to CACSSGQVLEAQYF.

As concerns this clonotype: Mismatch with germline at one junction end may stem from a read error. The chain carries TRBV20-1 and TRBJ2-1; perhaps TRBD1 as D (5 bases). This CDR3 is 16 amino acids long. Germline-derived CDR1 and CDR2 are DFQATT and SNEGSKA (reference sequence). The CDR3 sequence: CSARHSRQSSYNELFF. CDR3 bases: TGTAGTGCTAGGCATAGTAGACAGTCGTCCTACAATGAGCTGTTCTTC.

This clonotype was seen only once. CDR3 coding DNA: TGTGCCAGGTGCTTTCAGGAGGCAGATACGCAGTATTTT. Translated: CARCFQEADTQYF. The rearrangement links TRBV11-3 to TRBJ2-3; possible D gene TRBD2, 5 bases. Germline CDR1 SGHNT, CDR2 YENEEA. The CDR3 has 13 residues. The V end lost 9 bases, the J end lost 4 bases, and 14 bases lay between the germline ends.

This clonotype was counted between two and nine times. At one of its ends the junction is not consistent with the germline gene, which may arise from a read error. The chain has TRBV11-3 and TRBJ2-2; weak D call: TRBD2 (5 bases). The CDR3 runs 18 residues. Germline V lookup: CDR1 SGHNT, CDR2 YENEEA. The CDR3 bases are TGTGCCAGCAGCTCCCGGGGTGCAGGAGGATACAGAGCCGGGAAGCTGTTTTTT. Its protein is CASSSRGAGGYRAGKLFF.

With respect to this clonotype: This may be a read error, as it is one base from a much larger clone. The gene calls are TRBV11-3 and TRBJ2-5; the D gene is possibly TRBD2 (5 bases). CDR3 size: 13 residues. Trimming cost V 3 bases and J 9 bases, with 14 bases left between them. Germline loops: CDR1 SGHNT, CDR2 YENEEA. The CDR3 region is CASSFGVGDAQYF. The CDR3 region has the DNA TGTGCCAGCAGCTTTGGTGTGGGAGATGCCCAGTACTTC.

About this clonotype: At one of its ends the junction is not consistent with the germline gene, which may arise from a read error. The gene calls are TRBV29-1 and TRBJ2-7; TRBD1 aligns across 9 bases. The CDR3 length is 16 residues. Germline V gene sequence: CDR1 SQVTM, CDR2 ANQGSEA. The CDR3 DNA sequence: TGCAGCCTTCAAACCCGGACAGGGGTTGAAAAAGACGAGCATTACTTC. This sequence encodes CSLQTRTGVEKDEHYF.

On this clonotype itself: Lacking the conserved final phenylalanine or tryptophan, this CDR3 likely reflects a read error. This sequence joins TRBV12-3 or TRBV12-4 and TRBJ1-5, with 7 positions matching TRBD1. V shed 1 base and J 4 bases; nucleotides not matched to a gene: 7. The CDR3 has 16 residues. The CDR3 sequence is CASSLDRGRSNQPQHL. The CDR3 nucleotides read TGTGCCAGCAGTTTAGACAGGGGTAGGAGTAATCAGCCCCAGCATTTA.

This clonotype appeared a single time. One end of the junction does not line up with germline, which may come from a read error. The chain couples TRBV5-1 to TRBJ2-3; D is perhaps TRBD1 or TRBD2 (7 bases each). The CDR3 is 14 residues long. CDR1 and CDR2 (germline): SGHRS, YFSETQ. In DNA form, the CDR3 reads TGCGCCACCAGCGCTCAGGGGGGGATAGATACGCAGTATTTT. It translates to CATSAQGGIDTQYF.

This clonotype appeared a single time. A much larger clone sits a single nucleotide away, making a read error possible. The chain has TRBV12-3 or TRBV12-4 and TRBJ2-1; no clear D gene. V lost 5 bases and J lost 5, with 7 bases in between. The CDR3 consists of 12 residues. CDR3 coding DNA: TGTGCCAGCAGTAAGTGGAACAATGAGCAGTTCTTC. As protein: CASSKWNNEQFF.

For this clonotype: No conserved phenylalanine or tryptophan is present at the end of the CDR3, so a read error is the likely explanation. The chain joins TRBV4-3 to TRBJ2-3; 8 nucleotides align to TRBD2. The CDR3 runs 14 residues. In germline, CDR1 is LGHNA, CDR2 YSLEER. CDR3 bases: TGCGCCAGCAGCCAGGGACTAGAGCCCGATACACAGTATTTG. Encoded protein: CASSQGLEPDTQYL.

This clonotype was seen just once. Its ends do not fully match the called genes, so a read error is possible. The gene calls are TRBV20-1 and TRBJ2-7; no firm D call. The CDR3 loop spans 13 amino acids. CDR1 and CDR2 (germline): DFQATT, SNEGSKA (reference sequence). In DNA form, the CDR3 reads TGCAGCGCTAGGACGGTAAACTCCTACGAGCAGTGCTTC. Protein sequence: CSARTVNSYEQCF.

The J gene is TRBJ2-5, the V gene TRBV20-1, with 13 bases lining up with TRBD2. V trimming: 1 base; J trimming: 5 bases; junction bases outside the gene matches: 10. CDR3 length: 17 amino acids. CDR1 and CDR2 (germline): DFQATT, SNEGSKA (reference sequence). The CDR3 sequence: CSARVTSGRDWVETQYF. The CDR3 region has the DNA TGCAGTGCTAGAGTAACTAGCGGGAGGGATTGGGTGGAGACCCAGTACTTC.

On this clonotype: Without the conserved terminal phenylalanine or tryptophan, this CDR3 likely stems from a read error. The genes are TRBV4-2 and TRBJ1-2, with D unclear. CDR3 size: 15 residues. The germline gives CDR1 LGHNA, CDR2 YNFKEQ. The CDR3 is CASNQEQTLFYGYTL. The CDR3 DNA sequence: TGTGCCAGCAACCAAGAACAGACGCTATTCTATGGATACACCTTA.

Notes on this clonotype: An end of the junction does not agree with germline; a read error may underlie this. The CDR3 loop reads CAGSYSGQVSHPQHF. CDR3 DNA sequence: TGTGCCGGCAGTTACAGTGGACAGGTTAGTCATCCCCAGCATTTT. This chain uses TRBV6-5 with TRBJ1-5; 7 bases agree with TRBD1. The CDR3 extends over 15 amino acids. The germline V gene encodes CDR1 MNHEY and CDR2 SVGAGI.

J is TRBJ2-3 and V is TRBV4-1; the D gene is possibly TRBD1 (5 bases). The germline gives CDR1 MGHRA, CDR2 YSYEKL. V lost 7 bases, J lost 7 bases, and 24 bases lay in between. The CDR3 spans 16 residues. The CDR3 DNA is TGCGCCAGCAACCACCTGACCGGGCCACAGGTCTATACGCAGTATTTT. Protein: CASNHLTGPQVYTQYF.

This chain joins TRBV5-6 and TRBJ1-1; D perhaps matches TRBD1 (6 bases). Trimming took off 3 bases at V and 11 bases at J, with 23 bases between the two ends. The CDR3 spans 15 residues. Germline V CDR1 and CDR2: SGHDT, YYEEEE. The CDR3 reads CASSSRCAGDVQAFF. CDR3 coding DNA: TGTGCCAGCAGCTCACGGTGCGCAGGGGACGTTCAGGCTTTCTTT.